This T cell receptor (beta chain) comes out of a study of blood T cell repertoires in COVID-19. About the study: PBMCs, B-cell-depleted T cells, or T cells were the source of the cDNA or gDNA that made up the material.

Participants came from around 25 US areas, aged roughly 18 to 95 years. No more than 2 weeks before study entry, exposed participants had met a case of COVID-19. V lost 1 base to trimming and J lost 9 bases; unmatched junction nucleotides: 8. Germline V gives CDR1 SGHRS, CDR2 YFSETQ. The CDR3 sequence is 16 residues long. Measured with immunoSEQ multiplex PCR; TCRdb has only the in-frame clones, and not every one. The sample lists approximately 300,000 clones; 90% to 95% were seen once. Worth noting for this clone: The sample carries other DNA sequences with the same CDR3.

The sequenced sample consisted of PBMCs or T cells enriched from blood (not recorded which). The V call is TRBV5-1, the J call TRBJ1-6; TRBD1 matches at 9 bases. The TCR originated in a woman in her 30s who had been exposed to COVID-19. CDR3 nucleotides: TGCGCCAGCAGCTTGTTTGGTACAGGGGGCGGTTCACCCCTCCACTTT. Translating it yields CASSLFGTGGGSPLHF.